The 26 T cell receptor beta chains below were found in one sample sequenced in a study of T cell changes during pregnancy in multiple sclerosis. Assay used: immunoSEQ multiplex PCR; TCRdb lists only in-frame clones, some missing. Among fewer than 70,000 clones listed, approximately 92% were seen once. This sample comprised CD8+ T cells from peripheral blood mononuclear cells, obtained in the third trimester of pregnancy. Receptor source: a female donor in good health, enrolled as a control in a pregnancy study.

V is TRBV5-4 and J is TRBJ2-3; 7 nucleotides match TRBD2. The CDR3 is 13 residues long. V lost 8 bases, J lost 0 bases, and 3 bases stayed unmatched. Germline V gives CDR1 SGHNT, CDR2 YYREEE (reference sequence). The CDR3: CARGGTSTDTQYF. The CDR3 DNA sequence: TGTGCCAGGGGGGGGACTAGCACAGATACGCAGTATTTT.

The chain employs TRBV27 and TRBJ2-7; 8 nucleotides align to TRBD1. Germline loops: CDR1 MNHEY, CDR2 SMNVEV (reference sequence). This CDR3 is built from 13 residues. Unmatched junction bases numbered 12, after V lost 5 bases and J lost 12 bases. For the CDR3, the DNA is TGTGCCAGCAGTCAAGGGACAGGCGCCCCGCCGTACTTC. As protein: CASSQGTGAPPYF.

The V call is TRBV5-1, the J call TRBJ2-7; perhaps TRBD1 as D (6 bases). Germline V gene lookup returns CDR1 SGHRS and CDR2 YFSETQ. The CDR3 extends over 15 amino acids. The ends were cut back, 0 bases at V and 1 base at J, with 11 bases in the middle. In DNA, the CDR3 is TGCGCCAGCAGCTTGGACCAGGGGTTTTCCTACGAGCAGTACTTC. Translating it yields CASSLDQGFSYEQYF. Looking up the rest from reference TRBV5-1 and TRBJ2-7 gives the full variable domain: KAGVTQTPRYLIKTRGQQVTLSCSPISGHRSVSWYQQTPGQGLQFLFEYFSETQRNKGNFPGRFSGRQFSNSRSEMNVSTLELGDSALYLCASSLDQGFSYEQYFGPGTRLTVT.

This chain uses TRBV6-1 with TRBJ2-6; 9 nucleotides align to TRBD1. The CDR3 covers 17 residues. V shed 4 bases, J shed 3 bases, and the junction held 7 bases outside the gene matches. Germline CDR1 and CDR2: MNHNS and SASEGT. CDR3 DNA: TGTGCCAGCAGTGGTCACCGGGACAGGGTTGGGGCCAACGTCCTGACTTTC. Translated: CASSGHRDRVGANVLTF.

This sequence joins TRBV6-5 and TRBJ1-5; no clear D. V shed 5 bases and J shed 9 bases, with 11 bases lying between them. This CDR3 contains 12 residues. Germline V lookup: CDR1 MNHEY, CDR2 SVGAGI. The DNA of the CDR3 is TGTGCCAGCAGTCCAACCCCTACGCCCCAGCATTTT. Residues: CASSPTPTPQHF.

J is TRBJ1-1 and V is TRBV5-8; 7 nucleotides align to TRBD1. The CDR3 extends over 13 amino acids. The V gene's germline CDR1 is SGHTS and CDR2 YDEGEE. J was trimmed by 6 bases and V by 2 bases; bases with no gene match: 4. The CDR3 DNA reads TGTGCCAGCAGCTTCCCGGGACAGCCTGAAGCTTTCTTT. This encodes CASSFPGQPEAFF.

The sample holds one count of this clone. The junction departs from germline at one end; a sequencing error may be responsible. The rearrangement joins TRBV30 to TRBJ1-1; maybe TRBD1 (5 bases). Looked up from germline, CDR1 is GTSNPN and CDR2 is SVGIG (reference sequence). The CDR3 covers 12 residues. CDR3 residues: CAWRFPGTAAFF. CDR3 nucleotide sequence: TGTGCCTGGCGATTTCCCGGGACTGCAGCTTTCTTT.

This chain joins TRBV4-1 and TRBJ2-7; no clear D gene. Trimming removed 0 bases from V and 1 base from J, with 7 bases in between. CDR1 and CDR2 from the germline V gene are MGHRA and YSYEKL. CDR3 length equals 14 residues. CDR3 sequence reads: CASSQDQESYEQYF. CDR3 nucleotide sequence: TGCGCCAGCAGCCAAGATCAAGAGTCCTACGAGCAGTACTTC.

This chain joins TRBV12-5 and TRBJ1-2; possibly TRBD1 for D (5 bases). Trimming cost V 5 bases and J 6 bases, with 10 bases left between them. The CDR3 totals 12 residues. Germline V gene sequence: CDR1 LGHNT, CDR2 FRNRAP. This CDR3 is CASGLGGDGYTF. The CDR3, as DNA: TGTGCTAGTGGTCTGGGGGGGGATGGCTACACCTTC. Filled out from reference TRBV12-5 and TRBJ1-2, the complete variable domain reads DARVTQTPRHKVTEMGQEVTMRCQPILGHNTVFWYRQTMMQGLELLAYFRNRAPLDDSGMPKDRFSAEMPDATLATLKIQPSEPRDSAVYFCASGLGGDGYTFGSGTRLTVV.

The chain uses TRBV25-1 and TRBJ1-1, with D unresolved. CDR1 and CDR2 from the germline V gene are MGHDK and SYGVNS. Trimming left V 8 bases short and J 1 base short, with 11 bases between. The CDR3 totals 13 residues. The CDR3 reads CASHGWANTEAFF. The CDR3 nucleotides read TGTGCCAGCCACGGCTGGGCGAACACTGAAGCTTTCTTT.

The V gene is TRBV9, the J gene TRBJ2-1, with D possibly TRBD2 on 6 matching bases. The CDR3 runs 13 residues. The V and J ends lost 5 bases and 5 bases respectively, with 11 bases between them. CDR1 and CDR2 (germline): SGDLS, YYNGEE. The CDR3 is CASRGTGDNEQFF. For the CDR3, the DNA is TGTGCCAGCAGGGGGACGGGGGACAATGAGCAGTTCTTC. Full variable domain (rest looked up from reference TRBV9 and TRBJ2-1): DSGVTQTPKHLITATGQRVTLRCSPRSGDLSVYWYQQSLDQGLQFLIQYYNGEERAKGNILERFSAQQFPDLHSELNLSSLELGDSALYFCASRGTGDNEQFFGPGTRLTVL.

V gene TRBV7-9 combines with J gene TRBJ2-3, with 8 nucleotides matching TRBD2. The J segment lost 0 bases and the V segment lost 5 bases, leaving 4 bases of the junction unmatched. This CDR3 has 15 residues. Per germline, CDR1 SEHNR and CDR2 FQNEAQ (reference sequence). In DNA, the CDR3 is TGTGCCAGCAGCCCGAGCGGGGGTAGCACAGATACGCAGTATTTT. It specifies CASSPSGGSTDTQYF.

A note on this clone: At one end the junction does not follow the germline gene, possibly because of a read error. The gene calls are TRBV7-7 and TRBJ2-1, with a possible D match to TRBD2 (6 bases). CDR1 and CDR2 (germline): SSHAT, FNYEAQ (reference sequence). This CDR3 comprises 14 residues. CDR3 sequence (DNA): TGTGCTAGCAGCTTGGGGGGATCGGCGGGTGAGCAGTTCTTC. Protein sequence: CASSLGGSAGEQFF.

J is TRBJ1-1 and V is TRBV14; the match to TRBD1 covers 8 bases. CDR1 and CDR2 (germline): SGHDN, FVKESK. The CDR3 is 14 amino acids. J lost 5 bases, V lost 3 bases, and 5 bases had no gene match. The CDR3 DNA is TGTGCCAGCAGCCAGCGGACAGGGCAAACTGAAGCTTTCTTT. Its protein is CASSQRTGQTEAFF.

V gene TRBV4-3 combines with J gene TRBJ2-3; D is possibly TRBD2 (6 bases). The CDR3 has 15 residues. Between the trimmed V and J ends, which lost 3 bases and 0 bases, there was a span of 10 bases. Per germline, CDR1 LGHNA and CDR2 YSLEER. The CDR3 loop reads CASSQGGTSTDTQYF. The CDR3, as DNA: TGCGCCAGCAGCCAGGGGGGAACTAGCACAGATACGCAGTATTTT.

The chain is built from TRBV27 and TRBJ2-1, with 7 bases fitting TRBD2. The CDR3 extends over 13 amino acids. Germline CDR1 MNHEY, CDR2 SMNVEV (reference sequence). V lost 7 bases to trimming and J lost 6 bases; unmatched junction nucleotides: 6. In DNA, the CDR3 is TGTGCCAGCACCCCTCGGGGGGTCAATGAGCAGTTCTTC. Translated: CASTPRGVNEQFF.

This clone was observed once. This sequence joins TRBV7-9 and TRBJ2-5, with a weak D call TRBD2 (7 bases). The CDR3 has 16 amino acids. The ends were cut back, 1 base at V and 5 bases at J, with 17 bases in the middle. CDR1 and CDR2 from the germline V gene are SEHNR and FQNEAQ (reference sequence). CDR3 nucleotides: TGTGCCAGCAGCTTAGTTGCGGCGGGGGCTGGGGAGACCCAGTACTTC. Its translation: CASSLVAAGAGETQYF.

This chain joins TRBV19 and TRBJ1-2, with 7 bases aligning to TRBD1. The germline V gene has CDR1 LNHDA and CDR2 SQIVND (reference sequence). V gave up 8 bases and J gave up 6 bases; unmatched junction bases: 6. This CDR3 comprises 12 residues. The CDR3 region is CASEDRDHGYTF. The CDR3 DNA reads as TGTGCCAGTGAAGACAGGGACCATGGCTACACCTTC.

J is TRBJ2-7 and V is TRBV7-8; the match to TRBD2 covers 11 bases. Germline V gene sequence: CDR1 SGHVS, CDR2 FQNEAQ. With 5 bases clipped from V and 7 bases from J, the junction kept 10 bases outside the gene matches. The CDR3 is 15 amino acids. DNA for the CDR3: TGTGCCAGCAGCCCTAGCGGGGGGCTCTCTGGGGAGCAGTACTTC. Protein: CASSPSGGLSGEQYF.

The rearrangement links TRBV29-1 to TRBJ1-2; D is undetermined. Germline V lookup: CDR1 SQVTM, CDR2 ANQGSEA. Between the trimmed V and J ends, which lost 3 bases and 5 bases, there was a span of 16 bases. The CDR3 sequence is 14 residues long. Here the CDR3 reads CSVEGSEGGYGYTF. CDR3 bases: TGCAGCGTTGAGGGTTCGGAGGGCGGTTATGGCTACACCTTC.

The chain combines TRBV30 with TRBJ2-1; 10 bases agree with TRBD2. Germline V gene lookup returns CDR1 GTSNPN and CDR2 SVGIG (reference sequence). J was trimmed by 6 bases and V by 1 base; bases with no gene match: 15. The CDR3 loop spans 18 amino acids. CDR3 in amino acids: CAWSGWASGSIMTNEQFF. The CDR3, as DNA: TGTGCCTGGAGTGGATGGGCTAGCGGGAGCATAATGACCAATGAGCAGTTCTTC.

The chain has TRBV27 and TRBJ1-5; TRBD1 aligns across 8 bases. This CDR3 is built from 17 residues. Germline CDR1 and CDR2: MNHEY and SMNVEV (reference sequence). The V gene end was trimmed by 4 bases and the J gene end by 0 bases; junction bases not matched to a gene: 8. In nucleotides, the CDR3 is TGTGCCAGCAGTTCGAACGGACAGGGCGATAGCAATCAGCCCCAGCATTTT. It is translated as CASSSNGQGDSNQPQHF.

This clone was seen more than once but under ten times. The V call is TRBV7-9, the J call TRBJ1-5, with D possibly TRBD1 on 5 matching bases. The V gene lost 4 bases and the J gene lost 3 bases, with 13 bases spanning the gap. This CDR3 contains 15 residues. Germline V gives CDR1 SEHNR, CDR2 FQNEAQ (reference sequence). The DNA of the CDR3 is TGTGCCAGCAGCTCCACCGGGGGTTACAATCAGCCCCAGCATTTT. Translating it yields CASSSTGGYNQPQHF.

The genes are TRBV7-9 and TRBJ1-4; a weak D match, TRBD1 (6 bases). Germline CDR1 is SEHNR and CDR2 is FQNEAQ (reference sequence). The CDR3 is made up of 16 amino acids. V shed 3 bases and J shed 7 bases, with 18 bases lying between them. CDR3 nucleotide sequence: TGTGCCAGCAGCTTTCCAGGGGAAGGGCTACGTGAAAAACTGTTTTTT. This encodes CASSFPGEGLREKLFF.

The rearrangement uses TRBV5-1 and TRBJ1-4, with a possible D match to TRBD1 (5 bases). The CDR3 totals 13 residues. V shed 3 bases and J shed 8 bases, with 11 bases lying between them. From germline, CDR1 is SGHRS and CDR2 YFSETQ. DNA of the CDR3: TGCGCCAGCAGCTCCAGGGTAGGCGAAAAACTGTTTTTT. Residues: CASSSRVGEKLFF.

The chain couples TRBV7-9 to TRBJ1-1; D possibly corresponds to TRBD1 (5 bases). The CDR3 extends over 12 amino acids. Germline CDR1 and CDR2: SEHNR and FQNEAQ (reference sequence). The V gene lost 6 bases and the J gene lost 1 base, with 6 bases spanning the gap. CDR3 residues: CASSQGNTEAFF. The CDR3 DNA reads as TGTGCCAGCAGTCAGGGGAACACTGAAGCTTTCTTT.